These 22 T cell receptor beta chains came from one sample sequenced in a study of regulatory T cells in long-lasting Graves disease. Time point noted: newly diagnosed GD, antithyroid drugs for less than 3 months. The TCR library was prepared using RNA isolated from PBMCs. Construction of the TCR beta libraries employed iRepertoire HTBI primers in conjunction with Arm-PCR of CDR3 regions. TCRdb redid the calling of the multiplex PCR reads with MiXCR, one entry per CDR3 protein. The table shows 400,000 to 650,000 distinct CDR3 sequences, with roughly a sixth occurring only once. This sample also appeared in a second study, on T cells in Graves' hyperthyroidism and ophthalmopathy.

Sequences were derived from peripheral blood mononuclear cells (PBMCs), sampled at new diagnosis, from a patient treated with antithyroid drugs. The receptors were gathered from a middle-aged woman with Graves disease.

This chain links TRBV4-1 with TRBJ2-3; D is undetermined. V shed 1 base and J shed 1 base, with 6 bases lying between them. Per germline, CDR1 MGHRA and CDR2 YSYEKL. There are 14 residues in the CDR3. CDR3 protein: CASSQGYGTDTQYF. The CDR3 nucleotides read TGCGCCAGCAGCCAAGGGTACGGCACAGATACGCAGTATTTT.

This clonotype showed up just a few times. The V gene is TRBV9, the J gene TRBJ2-1, with D possibly being TRBD2 (6 bases). Trimming removed 4 bases from V and 6 bases from J, with 17 bases in between. CDR1 and CDR2 (germline): SGDLS, YYNGEE. There are 15 residues in the CDR3. The CDR3 DNA is TGTGCCAGCAGCCTCCGGGACGGGCGGGGCAATGAGCAGTTCTTC. This translates into CASSLRDGRGNEQFF.

This clonotype came up many times. The chain is built from TRBV6-1 and TRBJ1-1; D is uncertain. V was cut by 6 bases and J by 3 bases, with 11 bases left in between. The germline CDR1 and CDR2 sequences are MNHNS and SASEGT. CDR3 size: 13 residues. The CDR3 loop is CASRGSGDTEAFF. The CDR3 bases are TGTGCCAGCAGGGGATCAGGAGACACTGAAGCTTTCTTT.

The V and J genes are TRBV19 and TRBJ1-5; D not certain. Germline CDR1 is LNHDA and CDR2 is SQIVND (reference sequence). CDR3 size: 14 residues. V was clipped by 7 bases and J by 4 bases, with 14 bases between them. The CDR3 bases are TGTGCCAGTACCGTGGACGGAATTAATCAGCCCCAGCATTTT. The encoded protein is CASTVDGINQPQHF.

At least ten counts were recorded for this clonotype. The J gene is TRBJ2-1, the V gene TRBV4-1; 12 positions agree with TRBD1. The CDR3 has 14 residues. V shed 7 bases, J shed 6 bases, and the junction held 4 bases outside the gene matches. Germline CDR1 MGHRA, CDR2 YSYEKL. CDR3 sequence (DNA): TGCGCCAGCAAACCGGGACAGGGGGCCAATGAGCAGTTCTTC. This codes for CASKPGQGANEQFF.

This clonotype was seen only a few times. The gene calls are TRBV12-3 or TRBV12-4 and TRBJ2-1; D gene uncertain. The CDR3 totals 13 residues. V shed 5 bases and J shed 12 bases, with 17 bases lying between them. CDR3 bases: TGTGCCAGCAGTCCCTTCCGCGTCGGTGGGCAGTTCTTC. As protein: CASSPFRVGGQFF.

The chain couples TRBV19 to TRBJ2-3, with TRBD1 as a possible D gene (7 bases). This CDR3 spans 16 amino acids. Trimming removed 6 bases from V and 0 bases from J, with 16 bases in between. Germline CDR1 LNHDA, CDR2 SQIVND (reference sequence). The CDR3 DNA follows: TGTGCCAGTAGCCCCCTTCAGGGGGGCAGCACAGATACGCAGTATTTT. Its translation: CASSPLQGGSTDTQYF. Full variable domain (remainder filled in from reference TRBV19 and TRBJ2-3): DGGITQSPKYLFRKEGQNVTLSCEQNLNHDAMYWYRQDPGQGLRLIYYSQIVNDFQKGDIAEGYSVSREKKESFPLTVTSAQKNPTAFYLCASSPLQGGSTDTQYFGPGTRLTVL.

This clonotype showed up just once. This chain links TRBV7-9 with TRBJ1-3, with unresolved D. CDR1 and CDR2 from the germline V gene are SEHNR and FQNEAQ (reference sequence). The CDR3 sequence is 19 residues long. Between the trimmed V and J ends, which lost 1 base and 2 bases, there was a span of 21 bases. As DNA, the CDR3 is TGTGCCAGCAGCTTAGGATATTCGACACCTACTCTGCCTGGAAACACCATATATTTT. It codes for CASSLGYSTPTLPGNTIYF.

In this sample, this clonotype turned up many times. The chain carries TRBV28 and TRBJ2-5, with D possibly matching TRBD1 (6 bases). V gave up 5 bases and J gave up 5 bases, with 15 bases separating them. The CDR3 extends over 14 amino acids. The V gene's germline CDR1 is MDHEN and CDR2 SYDVKM. DNA for the CDR3: TGTGCCAGCAGTCCGGGACAAATTCGGGAGACCCAGTACTTC. Translating gives CASSPGQIRETQYF.

The chain combines TRBV18 with TRBJ2-6; no reliable D call. Per the germline V gene, CDR1 is KGHSH and CDR2 is LQKENI. The CDR3 has 16 amino acids. V was pared by 3 bases and J by 2 bases, with 11 bases between. The CDR3 nucleotides read TGTGCCAGCTCACCCCGGTTGTCGGCTGGGGCCAACGTCCTGACTTTC. This encodes CASSPRLSAGANVLTF.

There are a few counts of this clonotype. The chain joins TRBV7-2 to TRBJ2-2; D is unresolved. The CDR3 totals 15 residues. CDR1 is SGHTA, CDR2 FQGNSA, per germline. V lost 5 bases, J lost 2 bases, and 12 bases lay in between. CDR3 DNA: TGTGCCAGCAGCCCCCGCCGTATTAACACCGGGGAGCTGTTTTTT. It codes for CASSPRRINTGELFF. Together with reference TRBV7-2 and TRBJ2-2, the CDR3 gives the full variable domain: GAGVSQSPSNKVTEKGKDVELRCDPISGHTALYWYRQSLGQGLEFLIYFQGNSAPDKSGLPSDRFSAERTGGSVSTLTIQRTQQEDSAVYLCASSPRRINTGELFFGEGSRLTVL.

This clonotype occurred many times. This chain uses TRBV11-3 with TRBJ1-1, with D uncertain. Trimming took off 5 bases at V and 0 bases at J, with 10 bases between the two ends. The CDR3 has 14 amino acids. The germline V gene encodes CDR1 SGHNT and CDR2 YENEEA. CDR3 nucleotide sequence: TGTGCCAGCAGCCGCGGGCCTTTGAACACTGAAGCTTTCTTT. Translating it yields CASSRGPLNTEAFF.

This clonotype was picked up many times. This chain connects TRBV5-1 to TRBJ2-1, with D perhaps TRBD1 (6 bases). Trimming cost V 3 bases and J 6 bases, with 16 bases left between them. Germline V CDR1 and CDR2: SGHRS, YFSETQ. The CDR3 has 15 residues. CDR3 protein: CASSWDTNLGNEQFF. Written as DNA, the CDR3 is TGCGCCAGCAGCTGGGACACCAACCTCGGCAATGAGCAGTTCTTC.

The rearrangement uses TRBV9 and TRBJ2-2, with D uncertain. V lost 0 bases, J lost 7 bases, and 4 bases lay in between. CDR1 is SGDLS and CDR2 is YYNGEE in the germline V gene. CDR3 length: 12 residues. CDR3 in DNA: TGTGCCAGCAGCGTAGCAGGCGGGGAGCTGTTTTTT. This encodes CASSVAGGELFF.

This clonotype was observed at least ten times. The CDR3 protein is CATSTRQRAGGLDTQYF. In DNA, the CDR3 is TGTGCCACCAGCACCCGCCAGCGAGCGGGGGGCCTAGATACGCAGTATTTT. The rearrangement uses TRBV15 and TRBJ2-3; TRBD2 matches at 9 bases. Germline V CDR1 and CDR2: LNHNV, YYDKDF (reference sequence). Trimming took 4 bases from V and 5 from J; bases not matched to a gene: 13. This CDR3 is built from 17 residues.

In this sample, this clonotype turned up many times. J is TRBJ2-3 and V is TRBV9; D is possibly TRBD2 (5 bases). The CDR3 has 15 amino acids. V was cut by 1 base and J by 3 bases, with 12 bases left in between. Germline CDR1 SGDLS, CDR2 YYNGEE. The CDR3: CASSVRLAVTDTQYF. In DNA form, the CDR3 reads TGTGCCAGCAGCGTAAGGCTAGCAGTTACAGATACGCAGTATTTT. The variable domain in full, completed from reference TRBV9 and TRBJ2-3, reads DSGVTQTPKHLITATGQRVTLRCSPRSGDLSVYWYQQSLDQGLQFLIQYYNGEERAKGNILERFSAQQFPDLHSELNLSSLELGDSALYFCASSVRLAVTDTQYFGPGTRLTVL.

Only a few counts were recorded for this clonotype. The gene calls are TRBV19 and TRBJ2-2; D uncertain. Germline-derived CDR1 and CDR2 are LNHDA and SQIVND (reference sequence). V was trimmed by 1 base and J by 6 bases, leaving 6 bases between them. The CDR3 length is 13 residues. DNA of the CDR3: TGTGCCAGTAGTATAGGGGTGTCCGGGGAGCTGTTTTTT. It is translated as CASSIGVSGELFF.

This clonotype was counted many times. The J gene is TRBJ2-5, the V gene TRBV12-3 or TRBV12-4; the D gene could be TRBD1 or TRBD2 (5 bases each). The CDR3 spans 15 residues. Trimming cost V 7 bases and J 7 bases, with 22 bases left between them. The CDR3 loop reads CASTLPGLYPRTQYF. CDR3 nucleotide sequence: TGTGCCAGCACCCTCCCGGGGCTATATCCTCGGACCCAGTACTTC.

The chain is built from TRBV6-5 and TRBJ1-1, with TRBD1 identical over 8 bases. V was pared by 0 bases and J by 7 bases, with 7 bases of the junction left unmatched. The CDR3 length is 15 residues. Germline values: CDR1 MNHEY, CDR2 SVGAGI. The CDR3, as DNA: TGTGCCAGCAGTTACTCGGGGACAGGTCCCTTTGAAGCTTTCTTT. Residues: CASSYSGTGPFEAFF.

This clonotype was counted many times. V gene TRBV20-1 combines with J gene TRBJ1-2, with unresolved D. The CDR3 has 12 residues. V dropped 0 bases and J dropped 4 bases, with 6 bases sitting between them. The germline CDR1 and CDR2 sequences are DFQATT and SNEGSKA (reference sequence). The CDR3 here is CSAREAAYGYTF. The CDR3 region has the DNA TGCAGTGCTAGAGAGGCAGCCTATGGCTACACCTTC.

This clonotype was seen only a few times. The V call is TRBV18, the J call TRBJ2-1; 13 nucleotides line up with TRBD2. V trimming: 6 bases; J trimming: 9 bases; junction bases outside the gene matches: 8. CDR3 length: 15 residues. The germline V gene has CDR1 KGHSH and CDR2 LQKENI. The CDR3 loop reads CASSPTSGGAIEQFF. The CDR3 nucleotides read TGTGCCAGCTCTCCTACTAGCGGGGGGGCCATTGAGCAGTTCTTC.

The V and J genes are TRBV7-2 and TRBJ1-4; D is undetermined. CDR1 SGHTA and CDR2 FQGNSA come from the germline V gene. Trimming stripped 1 base from V and 8 bases from J, with 14 bases between. This CDR3 comprises 15 residues. In nucleotides, the CDR3 is TGTGCCAGCAGCTTAGGACCTTCGGCGGGAGAAAAACTGTTTTTT. This gives the protein CASSLGPSAGEKLFF.